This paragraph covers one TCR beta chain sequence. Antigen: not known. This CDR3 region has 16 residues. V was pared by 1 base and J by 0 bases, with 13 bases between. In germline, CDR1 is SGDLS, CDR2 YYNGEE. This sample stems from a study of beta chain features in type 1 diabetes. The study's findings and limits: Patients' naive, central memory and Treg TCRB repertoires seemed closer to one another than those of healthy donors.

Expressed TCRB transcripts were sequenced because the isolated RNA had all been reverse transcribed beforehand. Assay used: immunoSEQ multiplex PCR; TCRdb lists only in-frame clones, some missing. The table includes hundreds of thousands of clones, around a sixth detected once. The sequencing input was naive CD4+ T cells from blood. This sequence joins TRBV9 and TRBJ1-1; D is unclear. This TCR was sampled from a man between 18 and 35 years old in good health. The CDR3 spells CASSVSPNGLNTEAFF. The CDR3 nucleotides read TGTGCCAGCAGCGTATCCCCAAATGGATTGAACACTGAAGCTTTCTTT.